What follows are 6 T cell receptor beta chains derived from one specimen sequenced in a study of blood T cells in healthy people across ages. Alongside a J-beta primer mix, a sample-barcoded 5' primer served in a second PCR lasting about 6 to 11 cycles. TCRdb processed the 5' RACE reads anew with MiXCR; each CDR3 protein has one entry. The table includes around 1,500,000 distinct CDR3 sequences, under 30% detected once. Sequenced: blood. The receptors derive from a woman aged 25 to 39 in good health.

This rearrangement joins TRBV29-1 to TRBJ1-1; TRBD1 is a possible D gene (5 bases). There are 11 residues in the CDR3. Trimming stripped 7 bases from V and 4 bases from J, with 10 bases between. CDR1 and CDR2 from the germline V gene are SQVTM and ANQGSEA. DNA of the CDR3: TGCAGCGGGGGGGACCGCACTGAAGCTTTCTTT. Translated, it gives CSGGDRTEAFF.

As DNA, the CDR3 is TGTGCCAGCAGTTTATTTTCGAGGGGCTCTGGGGCCAACGTCCTGACTTTC. Its translation is CASSLFSRGSGANVLTF. The chain employs TRBV28 and TRBJ2-6; either TRBD1 or TRBD2 may fit D (5 bases each). CDR1 and CDR2 from the germline V gene are MDHEN and SYDVKM. The CDR3 is 17 amino acids. V was pared by 1 base and J by 0 bases, with 10 bases between.

The sample holds a few counts of this clonotype. This may stem from a read error, because a much larger clone lies one nucleotide away. The chain joins TRBV5-1 to TRBJ2-7, with D perhaps assigned TRBD1 or TRBD2 (7 bases each). Per the germline V gene, CDR1 is SGHRS and CDR2 is YFSETQ. The CDR3 is 16 amino acids. The CDR3 loop is CASSLSNQGGAIERYF. As DNA, the CDR3 is TGCGCCAGCAGCCTGAGTAACCAGGGGGGGGCCATAGAGCGGTACTTC.

J is TRBJ2-1 and V is TRBV4-1; 8 bases match TRBD1. The germline V gene encodes CDR1 MGHRA and CDR2 YSYEKL. The V and J ends lost 0 bases and 8 bases, in that order; junction bases with no gene match: 9. The CDR3 totals 16 residues. The CDR3 sequence is CASSQEEGAGGDEQFF. The CDR3 nucleotides read TGCGCCAGCAGCCAAGAAGAAGGGGCAGGGGGCGATGAGCAGTTCTTC.

Concerning this clonotype itself: Possible read error: a much larger clone is one base away. The rearrangement uses TRBV4-2 and TRBJ2-6, with a weak D call TRBD1 (5 bases). Germline loops: CDR1 LGHNA, CDR2 YNFKEQ. The CDR3 length is 15 residues. The CDR3 region is CASSQVVAGANVRTF. CDR3 in DNA: TGTGCCAGCAGCCAAGTTGTTGCTGGGGCCAACGTCCGGACTTTC.

Only a few counts were recorded for this clonotype. The chain joins TRBV20-1 to TRBJ2-3, with a weak D call TRBD2 (6 bases). The CDR3 runs to 14 residues. CDR1 is DFQATT, CDR2 SNEGSKA, per germline (reference sequence). Trimming stripped 6 bases from V and 6 bases from J, with 19 bases between. In DNA form, the CDR3 reads TGCAGTGCGGTTCCTGCGGGGAGATGGGATACGCAGTATTTT. It yields the protein CSAVPAGRWDTQYF.